A single sample is the source of the 18 T cell receptor beta chains below, sequenced in a study of T cell responses to AZD1222 COVID-19 vaccine (dated by TCRdb to the early 2020s). Receptor libraries were prepared by the immunoSEQ multiplex PCR assay. In TCRdb, the immuneACCESS table is reduced to in-frame sequences with V and J assigned. These tables do not hold every clone; where another copy was compared, an unresolved V gene accounts for under half, and the others remain unexplained. The sample contains 150,000 or so clones, approximately 90% of them found a single time. The top ten clones comprise approximately 1.2% of the sample. The time point label on this specimen signifies: about 28 days (+/-7) after the second vaccine dose. The sample in question was peripheral blood, obtained 28 days after the second AZD1222 dose. These receptors were taken from an adult who received the AZD1222 COVID-19 vaccine.

A single count supports this clone. J is TRBJ1-5 and V is TRBV6-5; D possibly corresponds to TRBD1 (6 bases). This CDR3 spans 15 amino acids. Germline V lookup: CDR1 MNHEY, CDR2 SVGAGI. Trimming took 0 bases from V and 1 from J, leaving 7 bases between them. CDR3 nucleotides: TGTGCCAGCAGTTACTCGCAGGGGAGCAATCAGCCCCAGCATTTT. Its translation: CASSYSQGSNQPQHF.

This clone was seen only a few times. This chain uses TRBV10-3 with TRBJ2-7, with D unresolved. This CDR3 comprises 12 residues. V gave up 8 bases and J gave up 3 bases, with 11 bases separating them. Germline V CDR1 and CDR2: ENHRY, SYGVKD. In DNA form, the CDR3 reads TGTGCCATCGATGATGGGGACTACGAGCAGTACTTC. The encoded protein is CAIDDGDYEQYF.

The V and J genes are TRBV5-1 and TRBJ2-5; D is possibly TRBD1 (5 bases). V shed 0 bases and J shed 5 bases, with 11 bases lying between them. The germline V gene encodes CDR1 SGHRS and CDR2 YFSETQ. This CDR3 has 14 residues. The CDR3 protein is CASSLAAGRETQYF. CDR3 nucleotides: TGCGCCAGCAGCTTGGCCGCAGGGCGCGAGACCCAGTACTTC.

This clone was detected a few times. The chain employs TRBV7-2 and TRBJ1-3, with D perhaps TRBD1 (5 bases). The germline CDR1 and CDR2 sequences are SGHTA and FQGNSA. This CDR3 has 16 amino acids. With 0 bases removed from V and 0 bases from J, the gap between germline ends came to 9 bases. Here the CDR3 reads CASSLAGTVSGNTIYF. The CDR3 region has the DNA TGTGCCAGCAGCTTAGCGGGGACCGTCTCTGGAAACACCATATATTTT.

The chain is built from TRBV5-1 and TRBJ1-1; D remains ambiguous. V was pared by 0 bases and J by 3 bases, with 9 bases between. Germline CDR1 reads SGHRS; CDR2 reads YFSETQ. The CDR3 is 14 residues long. The CDR3 nucleotides read TGCGCCAGCAGCTTGGCTAGAGGCGACACTGAAGCTTTCTTT. Encoded protein: CASSLARGDTEAFF.

The CDR3 protein is CASSRRTGGVSSSGNTIYF. In DNA form, the CDR3 reads TGTGCCAGTAGTAGACGGACAGGGGGCGTTTCAAGCTCTGGAAACACCATATATTTT. The chain recombines TRBV19 with TRBJ1-3; TRBD1 matches 11 bases. V was clipped by 4 bases and J by 0 bases; unmatched bases: 11. CDR3 length equals 19 residues. Germline CDR1 reads LNHDA; CDR2 reads SQIVND (reference sequence).

The count of this clone is one. The chain is built from TRBV29-1 and TRBJ2-5, with D unresolved. Looked up from germline, CDR1 is SQVTM and CDR2 is ANQGSEA. The V and J ends lost 6 bases and 3 bases respectively, with 11 bases between them. The CDR3 totals 12 residues. DNA for the CDR3: TGCAGCGTCCGGATGGCGAAAGAGACCCAGTACTTC. It codes for CSVRMAKETQYF.

This chain links TRBV18 with TRBJ1-6; possible D gene TRBD1, 6 bases. Trimming stripped 2 bases from V and 7 bases from J, with 9 bases between. CDR3 length equals 14 residues. Germline CDR1 and CDR2: KGHSH and LQKENI. In DNA form, the CDR3 reads TGTGCCAGCTCACCAGGGGGCGGCAATTCACCCCTCCACTTT. Translating gives CASSPGGGNSPLHF.

Concerning this clone itself: The same CDR3 arises from other DNA sequences in this sample as well. V usage is TRBV5-1 and J usage is TRBJ2-3; D uncertain. V lost 0 bases to trimming and J lost 0 bases, with 8 bases between them. CDR3 size: 15 residues. CDR1 and CDR2 from the germline V gene are SGHRS and YFSETQ. The CDR3 reads CASSLAGASTDTQYF. The DNA of the CDR3 is TGCGCCAGCAGCTTGGCTGGAGCTAGCACAGATACGCAGTATTTT.

V gene TRBV11-2 combines with J gene TRBJ2-2, with D hard to call. Germline CDR1 reads SGHAT; CDR2 reads FQNNGV. This CDR3 contains 14 residues. Trimming took off 3 bases at V and 6 bases at J, with 11 bases between the two ends. Written as DNA, the CDR3 is TGTGCCAGCAGCTTTACCCCAATGGCCGGGGAGCTGTTTTTT. Protein: CASSFTPMAGELFF.

The chain is built from TRBV4-1 and TRBJ2-7; D gene uncertain. Looked up from germline, CDR1 is MGHRA and CDR2 is YSYEKL. Trimming left V 2 bases short and J 3 bases short, with 14 bases between. This CDR3 has 15 amino acids. CDR3 nucleotide sequence: TGCGCCAGCAGCCAAATCTTGGGCAGCCGCTACGAGCAGTACTTC. Protein product: CASSQILGSRYEQYF.

The chain carries TRBV19 and TRBJ1-4; unclear D gene. The CDR3 consists of 11 residues. CDR1 is LNHDA and CDR2 is SQIVND in the germline V gene (reference sequence). V gave up 6 bases and J gave up 12 bases, with 11 bases separating them. The CDR3: CASRWSGELFF. DNA of the CDR3: TGTGCCAGTAGATGGTCCGGGGAACTGTTTTTT.

The rearrangement joins TRBV28 to TRBJ1-4; possibly TRBD1 for D (6 bases). CDR1 MDHEN and CDR2 SYDVKM come from the germline V gene. The length of the CDR3 is 15 residues. Trimming took 6 bases from V and 8 from J, leaving 19 bases between them. DNA of the CDR3: TGTGCCAGCAGCGATACAGGGAGACGAGGGGAAAAACTGTTTTTT. Translation: CASSDTGRRGEKLFF.

This chain connects TRBV6-6 to TRBJ1-2; tentative D call: TRBD1 (5 bases). Germline V gives CDR1 MNHNY, CDR2 SVGAGI (reference sequence). This CDR3 comprises 16 residues. V was trimmed by 6 bases and J by 0 bases, leaving 17 bases between them. CDR3 sequence: CASSPTVEGTNYGYTF. The CDR3 region has the DNA TGTGCCAGCAGCCCGACAGTCGAGGGGACTAACTATGGCTACACCTTC.

J is TRBJ1-5 and V is TRBV27; D uncertain. The V end lost 5 bases, the J end lost 3 bases, and 2 bases lay between the germline ends. CDR1 is MNHEY and CDR2 is SMNVEV in the germline V gene (reference sequence). The CDR3 is made up of 11 amino acids. The CDR3 coding sequence is TGTGCCAGCAGTATCAATCAGCCCCAGCATTTT. Its translation is CASSINQPQHF.

This chain links TRBV5-1 with TRBJ1-1; D uncertain. Germline V gives CDR1 SGHRS, CDR2 YFSETQ. The CDR3 loop spans 14 amino acids. Between the trimmed V and J ends, which lost 4 bases and 2 bases, there was a span of 12 bases. CDR3 protein: CASSPPSVNTEAFF. The CDR3, as DNA: TGCGCCAGCAGCCCCCCCAGCGTAAACACTGAAGCTTTCTTT.

The rearrangement uses TRBV5-8 and TRBJ2-7; no definite D call. Trimming shortened V by 4 bases and J by 2 bases, and 16 bases separated the two germline ends. This CDR3 is built from 15 residues. Germline V gives CDR1 SGHTS, CDR2 YDEGEE. In nucleotides, the CDR3 is TGTGCCAGCAGCCGATTACCTTCCTCTCCCTACGAGCAGTACTTC. As protein: CASSRLPSSPYEQYF.

This chain connects TRBV29-1 to TRBJ2-5, with 11 bases that match TRBD2. The CDR3 covers 14 residues. Unmatched junction bases numbered 7, after V lost 6 bases and J lost 4 bases. The V gene's germline CDR1 is SQVTM and CDR2 ANQGSEA. The chain's CDR3 is CSVTSGSGSETQYF. The DNA of the CDR3 is TGCAGCGTCACTAGCGGGAGTGGTTCAGAGACCCAGTACTTC.